A single sample gave rise to the 2 T cell receptor beta chains below, sequenced in a study of T cells in Graves' hyperthyroidism and ophthalmopathy. RNA transcripts gave rise to amplified TCR beta CDR3 regions. The TCR CDR3 was amplified in a first-round RT-PCR using the HTBI primer set. MiXCR, applied by TCRdb to the multiplex PCR reads, yields one record per CDR3 protein. The sample holds some 530,000 distinct CDR3 sequences; about 22% are singletons and the top ten take less than 65%. Material for sequencing was blood. The receptors stem from a woman in her 70s with Graves' ophthalmopathy.

The rearrangement joins TRBV20-1 to TRBJ1-1; 7 nucleotides match TRBD1. V was clipped by 5 bases and J by 0 bases; unmatched bases: 9. The germline V gene has CDR1 DFQATT and CDR2 SNEGSKA (reference sequence). CDR3 length: 15 amino acids. CDR3 DNA: TGCAGTGCTTTGGCAGGGGGGGCGGTGAACACTGAAGCTTTCTTT. It translates to CSALAGGAVNTEAFF.

The rearrangement links TRBV7-9 to TRBJ1-2; no firm D call. The CDR3 covers 13 residues. Trimming took off 2 bases at V and 8 bases at J, with 12 bases between the two ends. CDR1 SEHNR and CDR2 FQNEAQ come from the germline V gene (reference sequence). CDR3: CASSLKMGVGYTF. The CDR3 nucleotides read TGTGCCAGCAGCTTAAAAATGGGTGTCGGCTACACCTTC.